This TCR beta chain was identified during a study of blood T cell repertoires in COVID-19. Overall study: The analysed material was cDNA or gDNA that came from T cells, B-cell-depleted T cells, or PBMCs.

V lost 5 bases to trimming and J lost 4 bases; unmatched junction nucleotides: 3. The V gene's germline CDR1 is SGHVS and CDR2 FQNEAQ. The CDR3 is made up of 15 amino acids. In the original processing: The authors estimated nucleated cell counts from reference gene primer amplification. Repertoires were generated with immunoSEQ multiplex PCR, while TCRdb's copy carries only in-frame clones and drops some. V and J calls plus clone size are reproduced from that table; the DNA served to infer D and trimming. This sample has about 390,000 clones, with about 87% found just once. Grouping used clinical history reported by participants in a survey and questionnaire.

This receptor was obtained from a woman between 45 and 60 years old who had recovered from COVID-19. Sequencing input: PBMCs or T cells enriched from blood (not recorded which). V and J are TRBV7-8 and TRBJ1-5, with 12 bases aligning to TRBD1. The CDR3 nucleotides are TGTGCCAGCAGCGTGGGACAGGGGGCGAATCAGCCCCAGCATTTT. Translated: CASSVGQGANQPQHF.